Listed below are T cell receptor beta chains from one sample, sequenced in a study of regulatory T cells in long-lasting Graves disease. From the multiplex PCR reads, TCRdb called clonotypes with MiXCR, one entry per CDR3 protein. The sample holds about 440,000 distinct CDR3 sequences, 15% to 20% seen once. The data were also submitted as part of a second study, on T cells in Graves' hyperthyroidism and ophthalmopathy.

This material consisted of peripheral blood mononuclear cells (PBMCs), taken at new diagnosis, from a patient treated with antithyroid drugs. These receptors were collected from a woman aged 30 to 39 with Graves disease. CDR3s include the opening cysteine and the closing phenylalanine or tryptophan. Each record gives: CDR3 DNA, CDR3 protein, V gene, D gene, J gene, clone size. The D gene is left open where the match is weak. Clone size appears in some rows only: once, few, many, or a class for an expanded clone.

cdr3_nt: TGCAGCGTTGAAGCGTTTTTTGGTGGCTACACCTTC
cdr3_aa: CSVEAFFGGYTF
v_call: TRBV29-1
d_call: -
j_call: TRBJ1-2
clone_size: -

cdr3_nt: TGTGCCAGCGTCGGGACAGAACGTAGTAATCAGCCCCAGCATTTT
cdr3_aa: CASVGTERSNQPQHF
v_call: TRBV2
d_call: TRBD1
j_call: TRBJ1-5
clone_size: many

cdr3_nt: TGCAGTGCCCTCAGGCGTGAGACTGAAGCTTTCTTT
cdr3_aa: CSALRRETEAFF
v_call: TRBV20-1
d_call: -
j_call: TRBJ1-1
clone_size: -

cdr3_nt: TGTGCCAGCAGTTTAACAAGGGGCGGTCAGCCCCAGCATTTT
cdr3_aa: CASSLTRGGQPQHF
v_call: TRBV12-3/TRBV12-4
d_call: -
j_call: TRBJ1-5
clone_size: -

cdr3_nt: TGTGCCAGCAGTTCAACGACGGCGCCTAACTATGGCTACACCTTC
cdr3_aa: CASSSTTAPNYGYTF
v_call: TRBV12-3/TRBV12-4
d_call: -
j_call: TRBJ1-2
clone_size: many

cdr3_nt: TGTGCCAGCAGCCCCCGTACCCCCCCAGATACGCAGTATTTT
cdr3_aa: CASSPRTPPDTQYF
v_call: TRBV14
d_call: -
j_call: TRBJ2-3
clone_size: many

cdr3_nt: TGTGCCAGCAGCTCGACAGTCCAAGAGACCCAGTACTTC
cdr3_aa: CASSSTVQETQYF
v_call: TRBV7-3
d_call: -
j_call: TRBJ2-5
clone_size: -

cdr3_nt: TGTGCCAGCAGCTTAGGAATTAGCGGGTGGGCGGGTGATGAGCAGTTCTTC
cdr3_aa: CASSLGISGWAGDEQFF
v_call: TRBV7-9
d_call: TRBD2
j_call: TRBJ2-1
clone_size: few

cdr3_nt: TGTGCCAGCAGCGCCCGGACAGCTTCTAACTATGGCTACACCTTC
cdr3_aa: CASSARTASNYGYTF
v_call: TRBV7-2
d_call: -
j_call: TRBJ1-2
clone_size: -

cdr3_nt: TGTGCCAGCAGCGTAGAGGTGGGAGCTTACGAGCAGTACTTC
cdr3_aa: CASSVEVGAYEQYF
v_call: TRBV9
d_call: -
j_call: TRBJ2-7
clone_size: many

cdr3_nt: TGTGCCAGCAGTTTAGTGACGGAGATCGCAGCTTTCTTT
cdr3_aa: CASSLVTEIAAFF
v_call: TRBV28
d_call: -
j_call: TRBJ1-1
clone_size: -

cdr3_nt: TGTGCCAGTACCCCTGGCTGGGATGAAGCTTTCTTT
cdr3_aa: CASTPGWDEAFF
v_call: TRBV19
d_call: -
j_call: TRBJ1-1
clone_size: few

cdr3_nt: TGTGCCAGCAGCAAGGACAGCTCCTACGAGCAGTACTTC
cdr3_aa: CASSKDSSYEQYF
v_call: TRBV9
d_call: -
j_call: TRBJ2-7
clone_size: many

cdr3_nt: TGTGCCAGCAGTCCACTGGGGGGCCGAATAAGCAATGAGCAGTTCTTC
cdr3_aa: CASSPLGGRISNEQFF
v_call: TRBV7-9
d_call: -
j_call: TRBJ2-1
clone_size: many

cdr3_nt: TGTGCCAGCAGCCAAGGGACTAGATCCTACAATGAGCAGTTCTTC
cdr3_aa: CASSQGTRSYNEQFF
v_call: TRBV6-2/TRBV6-3
d_call: TRBD2
j_call: TRBJ2-1
clone_size: few

cdr3_nt: TGTGCCAGCAGCTTAGGGAGGGGAGGGTACAATGAGCAGTTCTTC
cdr3_aa: CASSLGRGGYNEQFF
v_call: TRBV7-8
d_call: TRBD2
j_call: TRBJ2-1
clone_size: many

cdr3_nt: TGTGCTAGCAGCTTAGACGGGGTTGTCGCAGAGACCCAGTACTTC
cdr3_aa: CASSLDGVVAETQYF
v_call: TRBV7-7
d_call: -
j_call: TRBJ2-5
clone_size: -

cdr3_nt: TGTGCCAGCAGCTTAGCGAGTGCGGGATACACAGATACGCAGTATTTT
cdr3_aa: CASSLASAGYTDTQYF
v_call: TRBV7-8
d_call: -
j_call: TRBJ2-3
clone_size: -

cdr3_nt: TGTGCCAGCAGCTTTAGACTAGCGGGCCAAGAGACCCAGTACTTC
cdr3_aa: CASSFRLAGQETQYF
v_call: TRBV7-8
d_call: TRBD2
j_call: TRBJ2-5
clone_size: many

cdr3_nt: TGTGCCAGCAGCCGACGGTTGGAAGCTTTCTTT
cdr3_aa: CASSRRLEAFF
v_call: TRBV6-2/TRBV6-3
d_call: -
j_call: TRBJ1-1
clone_size: few

cdr3_nt: TGCAGTGCTAGGTGGACGGTAGGCTTAAATGAGCAGTTCTTC
cdr3_aa: CSARWTVGLNEQFF
v_call: TRBV20-1
d_call: -
j_call: TRBJ2-1
clone_size: many

cdr3_nt: TGTGCCAGCAGCTTGGTGGGGCGCTATAGCAATCAGCCCCAGCATTTT
cdr3_aa: CASSLVGRYSNQPQHF
v_call: TRBV5-6
d_call: -
j_call: TRBJ1-5
clone_size: -

cdr3_nt: TGTGCCAGCGGCAGACCTCCCGCGGGAGCCTACGAGCAGTACTTC
cdr3_aa: CASGRPPAGAYEQYF
v_call: TRBV7-9
d_call: TRBD2
j_call: TRBJ2-7
clone_size: few

cdr3_nt: TGTGCCAGCAGCTTAGTCCGGGGCGGGAATGAGCAGTTCTTC
cdr3_aa: CASSLVRGGNEQFF
v_call: TRBV11-2
d_call: -
j_call: TRBJ2-1
clone_size: many

cdr3_nt: TGTGCCAGCAGTCGAGCAGGGAGCTATGGCTACACCTTC
cdr3_aa: CASSRAGSYGYTF
v_call: TRBV28
d_call: -
j_call: TRBJ1-2
clone_size: many

cdr3_nt: TGTGCCACCAGTGATTCAGGGTTCAATCAGCCCCAGCATTTT
cdr3_aa: CATSDSGFNQPQHF
v_call: TRBV24-1
d_call: -
j_call: TRBJ1-5
clone_size: -

cdr3_nt: TGTGCCTGGAGTGGACAGCACACTGAAGCTTTCTTT
cdr3_aa: CAWSGQHTEAFF
v_call: TRBV30
d_call: -
j_call: TRBJ1-1
clone_size: many

cdr3_nt: TGTGCCAGCAGTTTAGCGTCCCACACGGATACGCAGTATTTT
cdr3_aa: CASSLASHTDTQYF
v_call: TRBV28
d_call: -
j_call: TRBJ2-3
clone_size: many

cdr3_nt: TGTGCCAGTAGTATAGTTGGAGGGGCCTACGAGCAGTACTTC
cdr3_aa: CASSIVGGAYEQYF
v_call: TRBV19
d_call: -
j_call: TRBJ2-7
clone_size: few

cdr3_nt: TGTGCCAGCAGTCCCCCCGGCGGCGGAGATACGCAGTATTTT
cdr3_aa: CASSPPGGGDTQYF
v_call: TRBV27
d_call: -
j_call: TRBJ2-3
clone_size: few

cdr3_nt: TGTGCCAGCAGGGAAAGTTACGGGGCAGGGGAGCTGTTTTTT
cdr3_aa: CASRESYGAGELFF
v_call: TRBV2
d_call: -
j_call: TRBJ2-2
clone_size: many

cdr3_nt: TGCAGTATGGCGGGATCGGGGGAGCAGTACTTC
cdr3_aa: CSMAGSGEQYF
v_call: TRBV20-1
d_call: -
j_call: TRBJ2-7
clone_size: few

cdr3_nt: TGTGCCACCAGCAAAGGGCCGGACTTGGAAAAACTGTTTTTT
cdr3_aa: CATSKGPDLEKLFF
v_call: TRBV15
d_call: -
j_call: TRBJ1-4
clone_size: -

cdr3_nt: TGCAGCGCCCGGGACAGGGGTTTTTACGAGCAGTACTTC
cdr3_aa: CSARDRGFYEQYF
v_call: TRBV29-1
d_call: TRBD1
j_call: TRBJ2-7
clone_size: few

cdr3_nt: TGTGCCAGCAGAGAGGTCCCACGAGTTACAGATACGCAGTATTTT
cdr3_aa: CASREVPRVTDTQYF
v_call: TRBV6-2/TRBV6-3
d_call: -
j_call: TRBJ2-3
clone_size: -

cdr3_nt: TGTGCCAGTAGTTTTAGGGGTATCCACAATGAGCAGTTCTTC
cdr3_aa: CASSFRGIHNEQFF
v_call: TRBV19
d_call: -
j_call: TRBJ2-1
clone_size: few

cdr3_nt: TGTGCCAGCAGCTCGGCCCCCCAGCGGCAGAGCTCCTACGAGCAGTACTTC
cdr3_aa: CASSSAPQRQSSYEQYF
v_call: TRBV5-5
d_call: -
j_call: TRBJ2-7
clone_size: -

cdr3_nt: TGTGCCAGCAGGGCGGGGCACAGTAACTATGGCTACACCTTC
cdr3_aa: CASRAGHSNYGYTF
v_call: TRBV6-1
d_call: -
j_call: TRBJ1-2
clone_size: many

cdr3_nt: TGTGCCACCAAGGAAGCGGGAGGACCCTACGAGCAGTACTTC
cdr3_aa: CATKEAGGPYEQYF
v_call: TRBV19
d_call: TRBD2
j_call: TRBJ2-7
clone_size: -

cdr3_nt: TGTGCCAGCAGCCAAGACCCCCATCGCGGGAGTTATTCAGATACGCAGTATTTT
cdr3_aa: CASSQDPHRGSYSDTQYF
v_call: TRBV3-1
d_call: TRBD2
j_call: TRBJ2-3
clone_size: many

cdr3_nt: TGTGCCAGCAATAGTAGGACTAGCGTCAATGAGCAGTTCTTC
cdr3_aa: CASNSRTSVNEQFF
v_call: TRBV2
d_call: TRBD2
j_call: TRBJ2-1
clone_size: -

cdr3_nt: TGTGCCAGCAGCCAATCGGGCGGAGGGGGCACTGAAGCTTTCTTT
cdr3_aa: CASSQSGGGGTEAFF
v_call: TRBV7-9
d_call: -
j_call: TRBJ1-1
clone_size: many

cdr3_nt: TGTGCCAGCAGCTTACCCGCCGTCCCCCGGGAGGGCCCGGATACGCAGTATTTT
cdr3_aa: CASSLPAVPREGPDTQYF
v_call: TRBV7-8
d_call: TRBD2
j_call: TRBJ2-3
clone_size: many

cdr3_nt: TGCAGTGCGGACGGGAGGAACAATGAGCAGTTCTTC
cdr3_aa: CSADGRNNEQFF
v_call: TRBV20-1
d_call: TRBD2
j_call: TRBJ2-1
clone_size: many

cdr3_nt: TGTGCCAGCTCACCAATCGCCGACCCGGACACCATATATTTT
cdr3_aa: CASSPIADPDTIYF
v_call: TRBV18
d_call: -
j_call: TRBJ1-3
clone_size: many

cdr3_nt: TGTGCCAGCAGATTAGCTCCAGGGGGATATACGCAGTATTTT
cdr3_aa: CASRLAPGGYTQYF
v_call: TRBV2
d_call: TRBD1
j_call: TRBJ2-3
clone_size: many

cdr3_nt: TGTGCCAGCAGCTCCCGTGGTAGCGGGCCGAATGAGCAGTTCTTC
cdr3_aa: CASSSRGSGPNEQFF
v_call: TRBV11-3
d_call: TRBD2
j_call: TRBJ2-1
clone_size: many